This T cell receptor beta chain emerged from a study of beta chain features in type 1 diabetes. Study-wide findings and caveats: The analysis here could not establish whether HLA type shapes TCRB rearrangement. Moderately but significantly shorter TCRB CDR3s were found in Type 1 diabetes patients in all four CD4+ subsets.

Expressed TCRB transcripts were sequenced because the isolated RNA had all been reverse transcribed beforehand. Here immunoSEQ multiplex PCR was the method, and the copy in TCRdb shows in-frame clones only, minus some. The sample consists of hundreds of thousands of clones, around 30% of them appearing once. This clone has more than one count but fewer than ten. Its antigen is currently unknown. The same CDR3 also results from other DNA sequences found in this sample. Germline V gene lookup returns CDR1 GTSNPN and CDR2 SVGIG (reference sequence). The length of the CDR3 is 11 residues. V was cut by 5 bases and J by 5 bases, with 9 bases left in between.

This receptor was obtained from a man between 18 and 29 years old in good health. This chain connects TRBV30 to TRBJ2-5; maybe TRBD2 (5 bases). Sequenced sample: naive CD4+ T cells from blood. In nucleotides, the CDR3 is TGTGCCTGGGGACTGAGGGAGACCCAGTACTTC. Amino acid sequence: CAWGLRETQYF. Together with reference TRBV30 and TRBJ2-5, the CDR3 gives the full variable domain: SQTIHQWPATLVQPVGSPLSLECTVEGTSNPNLYWYRQAAGRGLQLLFYSVGIGQISSEVPQNLSASRPQDRQFILSSKKLLLSDSGFYLCAWGLRETQYFGPGTRLLVL.